Below are 16 T cell receptor beta chains sequenced from a single sample in a study of T cell responses to AZD1222 COVID-19 vaccine. This table comes from immunoSEQ multiplex PCR, and its TCRdb copy is limited to in-frame clones, with some not included. The table includes about 160,000 clones, roughly 90% detected once. The sample was peripheral blood, taken 28 days after the second AZD1222 dose. Receptors originate from an adult who received the AZD1222 COVID-19 vaccine.

On this clone: Other nucleotide sequences from this sample produce the same CDR3. The chain is built from TRBV27 and TRBJ1-1, with D unresolved. This CDR3 is built from 12 residues. V lost 3 bases and J lost 1, with 3 bases in between. Germline V CDR1 and CDR2: MNHEY, SMNVEV (reference sequence). The CDR3 reads CASSLGNTEAFF. In DNA form, the CDR3 reads TGTGCCAGCAGTTTGGGGAACACTGAAGCTTTCTTT.

V and J are TRBV7-9 and TRBJ1-2, with D possibly matching TRBD1 (5 bases). This CDR3 contains 15 residues. Germline CDR1 is SEHNR and CDR2 is FQNEAQ (reference sequence). V lost 5 bases, J lost 0 bases, and 13 bases lay in between. CDR3 amino acids: CASSEQGLANYGYTF. The DNA for the CDR3 is TGTGCCAGCAGCGAGCAGGGTTTAGCTAACTATGGCTACACCTTC.

V usage is TRBV3-1 (or the pseudogene TRBV3-2) and J usage is TRBJ2-2, with D uncertain. Germline-derived CDR1 and CDR2 are LGHDT and YNNKEL (reference sequence). This CDR3 has 17 residues. With 0 bases removed from V and 3 bases from J, the gap between germline ends came to 14 bases. As DNA, the CDR3 is TGTGCCAGCAGCCAAGATGAAGGTTACGGGTACACCGGGGAGCTGTTTTTT. Translated: CASSQDEGYGYTGELFF.

V and J are TRBV7-9 and TRBJ1-5; no firm D call. This CDR3 contains 14 residues. Germline V lookup: CDR1 SEHNR, CDR2 FQNEAQ (reference sequence). The ends were cut back, 4 bases at V and 5 bases at J, with 12 bases in the middle. CDR3 region: CASSSAGGDQPQHF. CDR3 nucleotide sequence: TGTGCCAGCAGCTCGGCGGGAGGAGATCAGCCCCAGCATTTT.

CDR3 sequence (DNA): TGTGCCAGCAGTTACTCCATGGGTCAACCTCACACCGGGGAGCTGTTTTTT. Translated: CASSYSMGQPHTGELFF. The chain is built from TRBV6-2 or TRBV6-3 and TRBJ2-2; D gene ambiguous. The CDR3 loop spans 17 amino acids. The V end was cut by 0 bases, the J end by 3 bases, with 14 bases between. CDR1 MNHEY and CDR2 SVGEGT come from the germline V gene.

The chain carries TRBV3-1 (or the pseudogene TRBV3-2) and TRBJ1-5, with a possible D match to TRBD1 (5 bases). The V end lost 4 bases, the J end lost 5 bases, and 21 bases lay between the germline ends. Germline CDR1 LGHDT, CDR2 YNNKEL (reference sequence). This CDR3 contains 17 residues. CDR3 amino acids: CASSPPEGSSMHQPQHF. The CDR3 DNA reads TGTGCCAGCAGCCCGCCGGAGGGGAGTAGTATGCATCAGCCCCAGCATTTT.

This clone was recorded once. The rearrangement links TRBV27 to TRBJ2-3, with a weak D call TRBD2 (6 bases). V lost 6 bases to trimming and J lost 5 bases, with 12 bases between them. Germline V lookup: CDR1 MNHEY, CDR2 SMNVEV (reference sequence). There are 13 residues in the CDR3. The DNA of the CDR3 is TGTGCCAGCAGCCTAGGGAGGCAAGATACGCAGTATTTT. It encodes CASSLGRQDTQYF.

The V call is TRBV29-1, the J call TRBJ1-2; D perhaps matches TRBD1 (6 bases). Germline CDR1 and CDR2: SQVTM and ANQGSEA. The CDR3 consists of 16 residues. The V end was cut by 4 bases, the J end by 6 bases, with 24 bases between. The CDR3 coding sequence is TGCAGCGTTGGGGACACCATGGGGGCTTTAAAGGATGGCTACACCTTC. This codes for CSVGDTMGALKDGYTF.

This sequence joins TRBV9 and TRBJ1-4; D unclear. The CDR3 totals 14 residues. V was clipped by 2 bases and J by 7 bases, with 12 bases between them. Germline lookup yields CDR1 SGDLS and CDR2 YYNGEE. CDR3: CASSVQERGEKLFF. The CDR3 region has the DNA TGTGCCAGCAGCGTTCAGGAGCGCGGTGAAAAACTGTTTTTT.

This clone was detected only once. The gene calls are TRBV7-9 and TRBJ2-1; 9 positions agree with TRBD2. This CDR3 is built from 13 residues. Germline loops: CDR1 SEHNR, CDR2 FQNEAQ (reference sequence). V shed 11 bases and J 9 bases; nucleotides not matched to a gene: 11. CDR3 amino acids: CAPGVAGAPEQFF. As DNA, the CDR3 is TGTGCCCCGGGGGTAGCGGGGGCCCCTGAGCAGTTCTTC.

The chain is built from TRBV30 and TRBJ1-4; TRBD1 is a possible D gene (5 bases). The V and J ends lost 5 bases and 8 bases respectively, with 12 bases between them. Germline CDR1 is GTSNPN and CDR2 is SVGIG (reference sequence). The CDR3 length is 12 residues. In nucleotides, the CDR3 is TGTGCCTGGGGGGGTCCGGGGGAAAAACTGTTTTTT. Amino acids: CAWGGPGEKLFF.

The V call is TRBV25-1, the J call TRBJ1-2, with D unresolved. The germline CDR1 and CDR2 sequences are MGHDK and SYGVNS. This CDR3 contains 14 residues. The germline V and J ends were trimmed by 1 base and 3 bases, with 9 bases remaining between them. The CDR3 protein is CASSESAGYYGYTF. The CDR3 region has the DNA TGTGCCAGCAGTGAATCTGCAGGTTACTATGGCTACACCTTC.

V and J are TRBV5-1 and TRBJ1-1; D is unresolved. Looked up from germline, CDR1 is SGHRS and CDR2 is YFSETQ. V lost 2 bases and J 1 base, leaving 6 bases between the germline ends. There are 13 residues in the CDR3. CDR3 coding DNA: TGCGCCAGCAGCTTTAATCAGAACACTGAAGCTTTCTTT. This encodes CASSFNQNTEAFF.

J is TRBJ1-3 and V is TRBV5-8, with no clear D. Between the trimmed V and J ends, which lost 6 bases and 2 bases, there was a span of 15 bases. The CDR3 spans 15 residues. Germline CDR1 SGHTS, CDR2 YDEGEE. CDR3 sequence: CASNLNRVAGNTIYF. The CDR3 DNA is TGTGCCAGCAATTTGAATAGGGTAGCTGGAAACACCATATATTTT.

Here the CDR3 DNA reads TGTGCCAGCAGCTTGGAACGGTTAGGTGGCTACACCTTC. Amino acid sequence: CASSLERLGGYTF. This chain links TRBV5-6 with TRBJ1-2; D gene unclear. Trimming shortened V by 0 bases and J by 7 bases, and 10 bases separated the two germline ends. This CDR3 has 13 residues. Germline V lookup: CDR1 SGHDT, CDR2 YYEEEE.

There are a few counts of this clone. This chain joins TRBV25-1 and TRBJ2-5; 7 positions match TRBD1. The CDR3 consists of 13 residues. CDR1 is MGHDK, CDR2 SYGVNS, per germline. V was pared by 6 bases and J by 3 bases, with 4 bases of the junction left unmatched. DNA of the CDR3: TGTGCCAGCAGAAGGGGACAGAAAGAGACCCAGTACTTC. Amino acids: CASRRGQKETQYF.